This passage covers 25 T cell receptor beta chains from one sample sequenced in a study of identical twins (TCRdb year 2016). Library method: 5' RACE. This sample was sequenced with an Illumina HiSeq 2000. TCRdb took the public reads, trimmed them with fastp at Q25, ran MiXCR for clone calling and kept in-frame beta chains. Each entry is one CDR3 protein sequence, shown with its most common DNA and genes. In this sample the table shows some 1,700,000 distinct CDR3 sequences, more than 30% of which occur a single time. 0.27% of the sample rests with the top ten. Sequencing was performed on cord blood. The receptors come from a newborn girl in good health.

The table lists this clonotype with a few counts. The V call is TRBV7-2, the J call TRBJ2-3, with 7 bases that match TRBD2. The trim removed 5 bases at V and 4 bases at J, leaving 3 bases unmatched. This CDR3 has 13 residues. Per germline, CDR1 SGHTA and CDR2 FQGNSA. In DNA, the CDR3 is TGTGCCAGCAGCCGCGGGGGTCCAGATACGCAGTATTTT. Translated: CASSRGGPDTQYF.

There are a few counts of this clonotype. This chain links TRBV15 with TRBJ1-4; 8 nucleotides align to TRBD1. With 1 base clipped from V and 5 bases from J, the junction kept 3 bases outside the gene matches. Germline-derived CDR1 and CDR2 are LNHNV and YYDKDF (reference sequence). The CDR3 loop spans 15 amino acids. This CDR3 is CATSRVPGGNEKLFF. The CDR3 region has the DNA TGTGCCACCAGCAGAGTTCCAGGGGGCAATGAAAAACTGTTTTTT.

The chain joins TRBV18 to TRBJ1-2; TRBD1 agrees at 7 bases. The germline V gene encodes CDR1 KGHSH and CDR2 LQKENI. The CDR3 length is 16 residues. V lost 2 bases and J lost 2; bases outside the gene matches: 8. The CDR3 here is CASSPSRDRSNYGYTF. The CDR3, as DNA: TGTGCCAGCTCACCATCCCGGGACAGATCAAACTATGGCTACACCTTC. Supplemented by reference TRBV18 and TRBJ1-2, the full variable domain reads NAGVMQNPRHLVRRRGQEARLRCSPMKGHSHVYWYRQLPEEGLKFMVYLQKENIIDESGMPKERFSAEFPKEGPSILRIQQVVRGDSAAYFCASSPSRDRSNYGYTFGSGTRLTVV.

The CDR3 sequence: CASSQETSYGYTF. The CDR3 DNA is TGTGCCAGCAGCCAAGAGACGTCCTATGGCTACACCTTC. The genes are TRBV4-2 and TRBJ1-2; D gene unclear. Trimming cost V 0 bases and J 4 bases, with 6 bases left between them. The CDR3 has 13 residues. Germline V CDR1 and CDR2: LGHNA, YNFKEQ.

The rearrangement links TRBV20-1 to TRBJ2-5; 8 bases agree with TRBD2. CDR3 length: 16 amino acids. After removal of 0 bases from V and 4 bases from J, the junction contained 10 bases not matched to a gene. Germline assignment: CDR1 DFQATT and CDR2 SNEGSKA (reference sequence). The CDR3 region has the DNA TGCAGTGCTAGAGATAACCGGGGGGGTGTCAGAGAGACCCAGTACTTC. It specifies CSARDNRGGVRETQYF.

This clonotype was counted between two and nine times. J is TRBJ2-3 and V is TRBV2, with 11 bases matching TRBD2. CDR1 and CDR2 from the germline V gene are SNHLY and FYNNEI. V shed 2 bases, J shed 2 bases, and the junction held 6 bases outside the gene matches. This CDR3 is built from 17 residues. The CDR3 region is CASSEISGGAPTDTQYF. CDR3 nucleotides: TGTGCCAGCAGTGAAATTAGCGGGGGGGCCCCCACAGATACGCAGTATTTT.

This clonotype came up a few times. The V gene is TRBV27, the J gene TRBJ2-7, with 8 bases lining up with TRBD1. V lost 1 base, J lost 3 bases, and 11 bases stayed unmatched. CDR3 length equals 17 residues. CDR1 is MNHEY, CDR2 SMNVEV, per germline (reference sequence). The CDR3 coding sequence is TGTGCCAGCAGTTTATATTTTCGGGACAGGAAATACTACGAGCAGTACTTC. Amino acid sequence: CASSLYFRDRKYYEQYF.

This clonotype came up a few times. CDR3 amino acids: CASSLMWDRAYNEQFF. The DNA of the CDR3 is TGTGCCAGCAGTTTAATGTGGGACAGGGCCTACAATGAGCAGTTCTTC. This chain uses TRBV28 with TRBJ2-1; 9 bases map to TRBD1. The CDR3 runs 16 residues. CDR1 is MDHEN, CDR2 SYDVKM, per germline. J was trimmed by 2 bases and V by 2 bases; bases with no gene match: 4.

The rearrangement links TRBV16 to TRBJ2-1, with TRBD2 matching 10 bases. This CDR3 is built from 18 residues. The trim removed 4 bases at V and 4 bases at J, leaving 13 bases unmatched. CDR1 and CDR2 from the germline V gene are KGHSY and FQNENV. The chain's CDR3 is CASSPKVSGGLPYNEQFF. The CDR3 DNA reads as TGTGCCAGCAGCCCCAAGGTTAGCGGGGGGCTCCCTTACAATGAGCAGTTCTTC. Variable domain in full (rest from reference TRBV16 and TRBJ2-1): GEEVAQTPKHLVRGEGQKAKLYCAPIKGHSYVFWYQQVLKNEFKFLISFQNENVFDETGMPKERFSAKCLPNSPCSLEIQATKLEDSAVYFCASSPKVSGGLPYNEQFFGPGTRLTVL.

In this sample, this clonotype turned up a few times. The chain joins TRBV27 to TRBJ2-7; 9 bases line up with TRBD1. The ends lost 1 base at V and 4 bases at J; junction bases unmatched: 11. The CDR3 runs to 17 residues. Per the germline V gene, CDR1 is MNHEY and CDR2 is SMNVEV (reference sequence). The DNA of the CDR3 is TGTGCCAGCAGTTTATTGGGTCAGGACAGGGGTGTTTACGAGCAGTACTTC. This translates into CASSLLGQDRGVYEQYF.

This chain links TRBV18 with TRBJ2-3, with a tentative D call TRBD2 (6 bases). Germline V CDR1 and CDR2: KGHSH, LQKENI. This CDR3 has 14 amino acids. Trimming removed 8 bases at V and 5 bases at J, with 17 bases between. DNA for the CDR3: TGTGCCAGCAGCTTGTTGGGAGGAGAAGATACGCAGTATTTT. It is translated as CASSLLGGEDTQYF.

CDR3 sequence: CASSFVGQGGYEQYF. DNA for the CDR3: TGCGCCAGCAGCTTTGTCGGACAGGGAGGATACGAGCAGTACTTC. V is TRBV5-1 and J is TRBJ2-7; 8 nucleotides agree with TRBD1. J lost 4 bases, V lost 2 bases, and 8 bases had no gene match. CDR1 and CDR2 (germline): SGHRS, YFSETQ. This CDR3 has 15 amino acids.

For this clonotype: The junction differs from germline at one of its ends, possibly a read error. The rearrangement links TRBV12-3 or TRBV12-4 to TRBJ2-3; D uncertain. This CDR3 region has 15 residues. CDR3 in amino acids: CASSLLGSRSDAQYF. In nucleotides, the CDR3 is TGTGCCAGCAGTTTATTGGGCAGCAGATCAGATGCGCAGTATTTT.

In this sample, this clonotype turned up a few times. This chain joins TRBV12-3 or TRBV12-4 and TRBJ1-1; 7 bases are shared with TRBD1. CDR3 length equals 15 residues. V lost 6 bases to trimming and J lost 0 bases; unmatched junction nucleotides: 7. CDR3 nucleotides: TGTGCCAGCAGAGACCAGACAGGGCTGAACACTGAAGCTTTCTTT. This sequence encodes CASRDQTGLNTEAFF.

The chain recombines TRBV6-1 with TRBJ1-2, with unresolved D. V lost 1 base and J 6 bases, leaving 12 bases between the germline ends. In germline, CDR1 is MNHNS, CDR2 SASEGT. CDR3 length: 14 amino acids. The CDR3 DNA reads TGTGCCAGCAGTGAAGAGCGAGGGATTGATGGCTACACCTTC. This translates into CASSEERGIDGYTF.

V is TRBV14 and J is TRBJ2-7, with 7 bases that match TRBD2. V gave up 4 bases and J gave up 1 base; unmatched junction bases: 4. The CDR3 contains 14 residues. Germline V gene sequence: CDR1 SGHDN, CDR2 FVKESK. Written as DNA, the CDR3 is TGTGCCAGCAGCCCTGGGGGACTATCCTACGAGCAGTACTTC. Translating gives CASSPGGLSYEQYF.

The V gene is TRBV28, the J gene TRBJ2-4; D may be TRBD1 (5 bases). The V and J ends lost 7 bases and 2 bases respectively, with 24 bases between them. This CDR3 contains 18 residues. Germline V lookup: CDR1 MDHEN, CDR2 SYDVKM. As DNA, the CDR3 is TGTGCCAGCACTCGCAGGGCCCTCTTCTTAATGACCAAAAACATTCAGTACTTC. It codes for CASTRRALFLMTKNIQYF.

V gene TRBV20-1 combines with J gene TRBJ2-5; TRBD2 matches at 7 bases. The trim removed 1 base at V and 3 bases at J, leaving 11 bases unmatched. Germline-derived CDR1 and CDR2 are DFQATT and SNEGSKA (reference sequence). The CDR3 is made up of 16 amino acids. For the CDR3, the DNA is TGCAGTGCTAGAGGGGGGACTACTTTCTATAAAGAGACCCAGTACTTC. Protein product: CSARGGTTFYKETQYF.

This clonotype showed up just a few times. The chain links TRBV5-1 to TRBJ2-5; 10 bases are shared with TRBD1. Germline values: CDR1 SGHRS, CDR2 YFSETQ. V gave up 8 bases and J gave up 5 bases; unmatched junction bases: 9. The CDR3 runs 14 residues. CDR3 protein: CASKTGGFAETQYF. The CDR3 bases are TGCGCCAGTAAGACAGGGGGCTTTGCGGAGACCCAGTACTTC.

This clonotype came up many times. J is TRBJ1-2 and V is TRBV6-5, with D unclear. The V and J ends lost 0 bases and 5 bases respectively, with 16 bases between them. CDR1 MNHEY and CDR2 SVGAGI come from the germline V gene. The CDR3 is made up of 16 amino acids. CDR3 protein: CASSYSRAPEKYGYTF. CDR3 DNA: TGTGCCAGCAGTTACTCGAGGGCACCTGAAAAGTATGGCTACACCTTC.

This rearrangement joins TRBV6-1 to TRBJ2-7; tentatively, D is TRBD1 (6 bases). Germline loops: CDR1 MNHNS, CDR2 SASEGT. V was pared by 6 bases and J by 1 base, with 13 bases between. The CDR3 is 14 amino acids. As DNA, the CDR3 is TGTGCCAGCAGGCCCGACAGGCAATCCTACGAGCAGTACTTC. It specifies CASRPDRQSYEQYF.

This clonotype was counted at least ten times. The rearrangement uses TRBV10-3 and TRBJ1-4; tentative D call: TRBD1 (5 bases). The CDR3 length is 16 residues. In germline, CDR1 is ENHRY, CDR2 SYGVKD. V lost 0 bases and J 4 bases, leaving 12 bases between the germline ends. As DNA, the CDR3 is TGTGCCATCAGTGAGTCGTCCCGGGGCAGTAATGAAAAACTGTTTTTT. Its protein is CAISESSRGSNEKLFF.

This chain joins TRBV3-1 and TRBJ2-2, with D hard to call. The V end lost 1 base, the J end lost 3 bases, and 6 bases lay between the germline ends. Germline V CDR1 and CDR2: LGHDT, YNNKEL (reference sequence). CDR3 length: 14 residues. Written as DNA, the CDR3 is TGTGCCAGCAGCCAAGTCCGACACACCGGGGAGCTGTTTTTT. Translation gives CASSQVRHTGELFF. The full variable domain, rest sourced from reference TRBV3-1 and TRBJ2-2, is DTAVSQTPKYLVTQMGNDKSIKCEQNLGHDTMYWYKQDSKKFLKIMFSYNNKELIINETVPNRFSPKSPDKAHLNLHINSLELGDSAVYFCASSQVRHTGELFFGEGSRLTVL.

In its sample, this clonotype was seen a few times. The CDR3 spells CASSQVTSGSQETQYF. In DNA form, the CDR3 reads TGTGCCAGCAGCCAAGTGACTAGCGGGAGTCAAGAGACCCAGTACTTC. The V and J genes are TRBV14 and TRBJ2-5; 12 nucleotides agree with TRBD2. The V segment lost 1 base and the J segment 2 bases; nucleotides outside the gene matches: 2. From germline, CDR1 is SGHDN and CDR2 FVKESK. This CDR3 contains 16 residues. Combining the CDR3 with reference TRBV14 and TRBJ2-5 gives the whole variable domain EAGVTQFPSHSVIEKGQTVTLRCDPISGHDNLYWYRRVMGKEIKFLLHFVKESKQDESGMPNNRFLAERTGGTYSTLKVQPAELEDSGVYFCASSQVTSGSQETQYFGPGTRLLVL.

The chain recombines TRBV5-1 with TRBJ2-3; TRBD1 matches 8 bases. The CDR3 has 14 residues. V shed 4 bases and J 4 bases; nucleotides not matched to a gene: 5. Germline V gene lookup returns CDR1 SGHRS and CDR2 YFSETQ. Here the CDR3 DNA reads TGCGCCAGCAGCCGGACAGGGCAGGCAGATACGCAGTATTTT. Translated, it gives CASSRTGQADTQYF.